One sample yielded the 3 T cell receptor beta chains listed below, sequenced in a study of sequential checkpoint blockade in melanoma. Repertoires were generated with immunoSEQ multiplex PCR, while TCRdb's copy carries only in-frame clones and drops some. Here the sample spans a few thousand clones, over 20% being singletons. The treatment denotes: randomized to nivolumab then ipilimumab (arm A) or the reverse (arm B). The input for sequencing was tumor tissue (inferred from file names), taken from a patient given nivolumab and ipilimumab in sequence. The receptors derive from a human patient with melanoma. Some clones in this sample may be carry-over from other donors' samples.

The chain is built from TRBV6-8 and TRBJ1-2; TRBD1 matches at 10 bases. The CDR3 is 13 residues long. Per the germline V gene, CDR1 is MNHGY and CDR2 is SAAAGT. V was clipped by 4 bases and J by 8 bases; unmatched bases: 4. CDR3 sequence reads: CASSLTGGEGYTF. Here the CDR3 DNA reads TGTGCCAGCAGTTTGACAGGGGGCGAGGGCTACACCTTC.

This clone was seen repeatedly, ten times or more. The V call is TRBV11-3, the J call TRBJ1-1, with 7 bases identical to TRBD1. V lost 4 bases and J lost 5; bases outside the gene matches: 7. There are 14 residues in the CDR3. CDR1 and CDR2 from the germline V gene are SGHNT and YENEEA. The CDR3 protein is CASSSQGVGTEAFF. In DNA form, the CDR3 reads TGTGCCAGCAGCTCCCAGGGGGTAGGGACTGAAGCTTTCTTT.

This clone was seen ten or more times. The chain links TRBV11-3 to TRBJ2-5, with D possibly TRBD2 on 5 matching bases. Germline values: CDR1 SGHNT, CDR2 YENEEA. V dropped 4 bases and J dropped 5 bases, with 14 bases sitting between them. The length of the CDR3 is 14 residues. The CDR3 protein is CASSYLRGLETQYF. CDR3 coding DNA: TGTGCCAGCAGCTACCTACGAGGGTTGGAGACCCAGTACTTC.